Listed here are 4 T cell receptor beta chains from one sample, sequenced in a study of cytomegalovirus exposure and HLA in healthy donors. PCR primers comprised 60 Vbeta and 13 Jbeta primers. The data were produced by immunoSEQ multiplex PCR, yet TCRdb's version contains in-frame clones alone and is incomplete. The repertoire consists of about 150,000 clones, with 82% occurring once and the leading ten covering about 6.1%. The sample was PBMCs. All receptors come from a woman aged 50 to 60 in good health and CMV-seropositive.

The chain carries TRBV10-2 and TRBJ2-3, with D possibly being TRBD2 (6 bases). Germline V gene sequence: CDR1 WSHSY, CDR2 SAAADI. Trimming cost V 5 bases and J 0 bases, with 12 bases left between them. This CDR3 comprises 15 residues. The CDR3 nucleotides read TGCGCCAGCAGTTTGATCGGGGGAAGCACAGATACGCAGTATTTT. It is translated as CASSLIGGSTDTQYF.

This clone has only a few counts. The chain has TRBV7-8 and TRBJ1-5; D is ambiguous. V was trimmed by 5 bases and J by 0 bases, leaving 14 bases between them. Germline lookup yields CDR1 SGHVS and CDR2 FQNEAQ. This CDR3 region has 16 residues. The CDR3 DNA reads as TGTGCCAGCAGCCCGACGCAGGTTTCTAGCAATCAGCCCCAGCATTTT. Its translation: CASSPTQVSSNQPQHF.

The chain joins TRBV15 to TRBJ1-5, with a weak D call TRBD1 (5 bases). Germline CDR1 is LNHNV and CDR2 is YYDKDF (reference sequence). Trimming removed 0 bases from V and 7 bases from J, with 13 bases in between. The CDR3 consists of 15 residues. The CDR3 DNA reads as TGTGCCACCAGCAGAGATAATGGGGGGGACCAGCCCCAGCATTTT. Encoded protein: CATSRDNGGDQPQHF.

This clone was counted a few times. This chain uses TRBV6-5 with TRBJ2-7; D possibly corresponds to TRBD1 (5 bases). V was trimmed by 6 bases and J by 4 bases, leaving 16 bases between them. The CDR3 spans 14 residues. Germline assignment: CDR1 MNHEY and CDR2 SVGAGI. Written as DNA, the CDR3 is TGTGCCAGCAGCCTCACCGACAGCTTATACGAGCAGTACTTC. This codes for CASSLTDSLYEQYF.